The 8 T cell receptor beta chains below come from one sample, sequenced in a study of lymphopenia after photon versus proton radiotherapy. TCRdb's table, derived via immunoSEQ multiplex PCR, lists solely in-frame clones and lacks some. The data contain 65,000 or so clones, roughly 90% of them singletons. The sequencing used peripheral blood, collected from a patient treated with proton-based radiotherapy. The origin of the receptors is an elderly man with esophageal cancer.

This clone showed up just once. V is TRBV29-1 and J is TRBJ1-4; 8 nucleotides align to TRBD1. The CDR3 has 14 amino acids. CDR1 is SQVTM and CDR2 is ANQGSEA in the germline V gene. J gave up 7 bases and V 6 bases, and 10 bases lay outside the gene matches. Written as DNA, the CDR3 is TGCAGCGTAATGCCGACAGGGGCTCGTGAAAAACTGTTTTTT. Protein: CSVMPTGAREKLFF.

The chain links TRBV9 to TRBJ2-2; TRBD1 matches 10 bases. The germline gives CDR1 SGDLS, CDR2 YYNGEE. With V trimmed by 0 bases and J by 6 bases, 5 bases remained unmatched. The CDR3 is made up of 16 amino acids. CDR3 in DNA: TGTGCCAGCAGCGTAGGACAGGGGGCGAGTCCCGGGGAGCTGTTTTTT. Translating gives CASSVGQGASPGELFF.

The chain couples TRBV2 to TRBJ2-2; perhaps TRBD1 as D (5 bases). Trimming took 2 bases from V and 1 from J, leaving 5 bases between them. The CDR3 is 14 amino acids. Germline V gene data show CDR1 as SNHLY and CDR2 as FYNNEI. CDR3 protein: CASSEQGNTGELFF. In DNA, the CDR3 is TGTGCCAGCAGTGAACAGGGGAACACCGGGGAGCTGTTTTTT.

CDR3 sequence reads: CASSIDSGSYNEQFF. The DNA for the CDR3 is TGTGCCAGTAGTATAGATAGTGGATCCTACAATGAGCAGTTCTTC. This chain connects TRBV19 to TRBJ2-1; D not certain. Per the germline V gene, CDR1 is LNHDA and CDR2 is SQIVND (reference sequence). Trimming shortened V by 0 bases and J by 1 base, and 7 bases separated the two germline ends. The CDR3 contains 15 residues.

V is TRBV15 and J is TRBJ2-5; D perhaps matches TRBD1 (7 bases). Trimming took 4 bases from V and 7 from J, leaving 19 bases between them. Per the germline V gene, CDR1 is LNHNV and CDR2 is YYDKDF (reference sequence). This CDR3 is built from 15 residues. In DNA, the CDR3 is TGTGCCACCAGCATCACAACCGCGCAGGGGGGGACCCAGTACTTC. As protein: CATSITTAQGGTQYF.

The V call is TRBV5-1, the J call TRBJ1-2; 7 nucleotides line up with TRBD1. Germline V CDR1 and CDR2: SGHRS, YFSETQ. The CDR3 runs 13 residues. V shed 4 bases, J shed 4 bases, and the junction held 4 bases outside the gene matches. CDR3 nucleotide sequence: TGCGCCAGCAGCACGGACAGGATCTATGGCTACACCTTC. Translation: CASSTDRIYGYTF.

The chain couples TRBV11-3 to TRBJ1-1; D might be TRBD1 (6 bases). V lost 2 bases and J 7 bases, leaving 17 bases between the germline ends. CDR3 length equals 15 residues. Per the germline V gene, CDR1 is SGHNT and CDR2 is YENEEA. CDR3 coding DNA: TGTGCCAGCAGCTTACCTGAGGACAGAGCTCGTGAAGCTTTCTTT. It encodes CASSLPEDRAREAFF.

This rearrangement joins TRBV6-6 to TRBJ1-1; a possible D gene is TRBD1 (5 bases). This CDR3 comprises 13 residues. Germline V gene lookup returns CDR1 MNHNY and CDR2 SVGAGI (reference sequence). V lost 2 bases, J lost 8 bases, and 12 bases lay in between. In nucleotides, the CDR3 is TGTGCCAGCAGTTACGGCCCTGGACAAGAAGCTTTCTTT. This sequence encodes CASSYGPGQEAFF.